This TCR beta chain came from a study of radiation and T cells in renal cell carcinoma. Study-wide context: Nephrectomy followed 15 Gy stereotactic body radiation by 4 weeks.

General study findings and limits: No pretreatment tumor biopsies were available for baseline clonotypes. Top tumor clonotypes rose in blood 2 weeks post-radiation, then contracted.

Indicated time point: baseline pretreatment blood. Documented treatment: 15 Gy SBRT to primary tumor, nephrectomy 4 weeks later. After SBRT, blood was collected at 2 and 4 weeks, plus baseline. Here immunoSEQ multiplex PCR was the method, and the copy in TCRdb shows in-frame clones only, minus some. The sample carries some 150,000 clones, roughly 85% recorded once. In the case of this clone: Its antigen is not known.

V lost 3 bases and J lost 8; bases outside the gene matches: 4. Germline V gene sequence: CDR1 WNHNN, CDR2 SYGVQD (reference sequence). This CDR3 is 14 amino acids long. Sequencing used blood, obtained from a patient whose treatment included radiotherapy and nephrectomy. The sequence was collected from a woman between 50 and 59 years old with renal cell carcinoma. The V call is TRBV10-1, the J call TRBJ2-1; 10 bases fit TRBD2. The CDR3 DNA sequence: TGCGCCAGCAGTGATAGCCTAGCGGGAGATGAGCAGTTCTTC. Protein: CASSDSLAGDEQFF.